Listed below are T cell receptor beta chains from one sample, sequenced in a study of shared clonotypes between healthy human individuals. The data were produced by immunoSEQ multiplex PCR, yet TCRdb's version contains in-frame clones alone and is incomplete. The table includes hundreds of thousands of clones, about 91% detected once. Material: naive CD8+ T cells sorted from blood. Source of these receptors: a young man in good health. Both conserved end residues are part of each CDR3. Fields, in order: CDR3 protein, CDR3 DNA, D gene, V gene, J gene. D genes are given only for firm matches.

CASSFLAGVEEQYF	TGTGCCAGCAGTTTCCTAGCGGGAGTAGAGGAGCAGTACTTC	TRBD2	TRBV6-5	TRBJ2-7
CASSFAGRNSGANVLTF	TGTGCCAGCAGCTTCGCAGGGCGTAATTCCGGGGCCAACGTCCTGACTTTC	-	TRBV11-2	TRBJ2-6
CASSEREGPGETQYF	TGTGCCAGCAGCGAGCGGGAGGGTCCGGGGGAGACCCAGTACTTC	TRBD2	TRBV27	TRBJ2-5
CASSGYYNEQFF	TGTGCCAGCAGCGGATACTACAATGAGCAGTTCTTC	-	TRBV28	TRBJ2-1
CASSYSWLGIEQYF	TGTGCCAGCAGTTACTCTTGGTTGGGGATCGAGCAGTACTTC	-	TRBV6-5	TRBJ2-7
CASLNQGSNEQFF	TGTGCCAGTCTAAACCAGGGGTCGAATGAGCAGTTCTTC	-	TRBV28	TRBJ2-1
CAISLDASDTQYF	TGTGCCATCAGTCTGGACGCCTCAGATACGCAGTATTTT	-	TRBV10-3	TRBJ2-3
CASSLQLRSQPQHF	TGTGCCAGCAGTCTACAGCTCCGCAGTCAGCCCCAGCATTTT	-	TRBV28	TRBJ1-5
CASSPPVGGTQYF	TGCGCCAGCAGCCCACCAGTAGGCGGGACCCAGTACTTC	-	TRBV4-1	TRBJ2-5
CASSPGGGLAGADEQFF	TGTGCCAGCAGCCCCGGCGGCGGACTAGCGGGAGCTGATGAGCAGTTCTTC	TRBD2	TRBV27	TRBJ2-1
CASSVEEGWITEAFF	TGTGCCAGCAGCGTAGAGGAGGGCTGGATCACTGAAGCTTTCTTT	-	TRBV9	TRBJ1-1
CASSLRRTASTNEKLFF	TGTGCCAGCAGTCTCCGTCGGACAGCATCAACTAATGAAAAACTGTTTTTT	-	TRBV27	TRBJ1-4
CASSPTEGNYGYTF	TGCGCCAGCAGCCCGACGGAGGGGAACTATGGCTACACCTTC	-	TRBV4-1	TRBJ1-2
CAWSGRPYEQYF	TGTGCCTGGAGTGGCCGGCCCTACGAGCAGTACTTC	-	TRBV30	TRBJ2-7
CASRSAGGPDTQYF	TGTGCCAGCAGGTCAGCGGGAGGGCCGGATACGCAGTATTTT	TRBD2	TRBV7-2	TRBJ2-3
CASSYSASRNNEQFF	TGTGCCAGCAGTTACTCGGCTAGTAGAAACAATGAGCAGTTCTTC	-	TRBV6-6	TRBJ2-1
CASSQDVTGSYEQYF	TGCGCCAGCAGCCAAGACGTAACAGGCTCCTACGAGCAGTACTTC	-	TRBV4-1	TRBJ2-7
CASSLRQGHQPQHF	TGTGCCAGCAGTTTAAGGCAGGGTCATCAGCCCCAGCATTTT	-	TRBV28	TRBJ1-5
CASSGRHNYGYTF	TGTGCCAGCTCTGGCAGACATAACTATGGCTACACCTTC	-	TRBV2	TRBJ1-2
CASSYSGSGYNEQFF	TGTGCCAGCAGTTACTCGGGTAGCGGCTACAATGAGCAGTTCTTC	-	TRBV6-5	TRBJ2-1
CASSYPTGGQPQHF	TGTGCCAGCAGTTACCCAACAGGGGGTCAGCCCCAGCATTTT	TRBD1	TRBV28	TRBJ1-5
CASTPSGNYNEQFF	TGTGCCAGCACCCCGAGCGGCAACTACAATGAGCAGTTCTTC	-	TRBV7-9	TRBJ2-1
CASSTSRDHYNEQFF	TGTGCCAGTAGTACCTCCCGGGACCACTACAATGAGCAGTTCTTC	-	TRBV19	TRBJ2-1
CASSLLTGDYGYTF	TGTGCCAGCAGCTTATTGACAGGGGACTATGGCTACACCTTC	TRBD1	TRBV7-8	TRBJ1-2